This T cell receptor (beta chain) originates from a study of T cell changes during pregnancy in multiple sclerosis. This clone was seen repeatedly, ten times or more. Clones were sequenced by immunoSEQ multiplex PCR, and TCRdb holds only the in-frame ones, with some missing. The sample records tens of thousands of clones, 85% to 90% being singletons. Germline V gene lookup returns CDR1 SGHTA and CDR2 FQGNSA. The length of the CDR3 is 15 residues. Trimming cost V 1 base and J 2 bases, with 12 bases left between them. The V and J genes are TRBV7-2 and TRBJ2-7; D remains unclear. Sequencing used peripheral blood, obtained after pregnancy. This clonotype was obtained from a female donor in good health, enrolled as a control in a pregnancy study. The CDR3 loop reads CASSLERVSAYEQYF. As DNA, the CDR3 is TGTGCCAGCAGCTTAGAAAGAGTTTCGGCCTACGAGCAGTACTTC.